The 17 T cell receptor beta chains presented below share a single source sample, sequenced in a study of blood T cell repertoires in COVID-19. The method was immunoSEQ multiplex PCR; TCRdb's version includes in-frame clones alone and lacks a portion of them. The top ten hold about two fifths of the sample, which has approximately 150,000 clones, 87% seen once. The source material was peripheral blood. The source is a man aged 50 or older who had recovered from COVID-19.

The chain is built from TRBV7-2 and TRBJ2-5; 8 positions match TRBD2. The CDR3 is made up of 16 amino acids. Germline V gives CDR1 SGHTA, CDR2 FQGNSA. V lost 5 bases to trimming and J lost 5 bases; unmatched junction nucleotides: 13. CDR3 sequence: CASSPGPRGGRETQYF. The CDR3 nucleotides read TGTGCCAGCAGCCCCGGCCCCCGGGGGGGCCGGGAGACCCAGTACTTC.

This rearrangement joins TRBV6-6 to TRBJ2-7; 7 positions match TRBD1. The CDR3 consists of 11 residues. Germline V gives CDR1 MNHNY, CDR2 SVGAGI (reference sequence). V gave up 6 bases and J gave up 7 bases; unmatched junction bases: 3. DNA for the CDR3: TGTGCCAGCAGAGCAGGGGGAGAGCAGTACTTC. Residues: CASRAGGEQYF.

V and J are TRBV12-5 and TRBJ1-2; TRBD1 is a possible D gene (5 bases). Between the trimmed V and J ends, which lost 1 base and 6 bases, there was a span of 18 bases. The CDR3 has 16 amino acids. From germline, CDR1 is LGHNT and CDR2 FRNRAP. The CDR3 region has the DNA TGTGCTAGTGGTTTGGCCCAGGGTCCCTATAGGAATGGCTACACCTTC. Translated: CASGLAQGPYRNGYTF.

J is TRBJ2-3 and V is TRBV6-5, with 10 bases identical to TRBD1. Trimming took 6 bases from V and 3 from J; bases not matched to a gene: 6. The CDR3 extends over 15 amino acids. The germline CDR1 and CDR2 sequences are MNHEY and SVGAGI. In DNA, the CDR3 is TGTGCCAGCAGGAACCGGGACAGGGGAACAGATACGCAGTATTTT. It yields the protein CASRNRDRGTDTQYF.

This clone was seen only once. The J gene is TRBJ2-2, the V gene TRBV9, with TRBD2 matching 8 bases. The CDR3 has 16 amino acids. The germline V gene encodes CDR1 SGDLS and CDR2 YYNGEE. V gave up 4 bases and J gave up 4 bases; unmatched junction bases: 9. CDR3 sequence (DNA): TGTGCCAGCAGCCAACGGGGGGGCGTTAGCACCGGGGAGCTGTTTTTT. Its protein product is CASSQRGGVSTGELFF. The whole variable domain, remainder taken from reference TRBV9 and TRBJ2-2, is DSGVTQTPKHLITATGQRVTLRCSPRSGDLSVYWYQQSLDQGLQFLIQYYNGEERAKGNILERFSAQQFPDLHSELNLSSLELGDSALYFCASSQRGGVSTGELFFGEGSRLTVL.

This rearrangement joins TRBV30 to TRBJ1-5; 7 positions match TRBD1. The germline CDR1 and CDR2 sequences are GTSNPN and SVGIG (reference sequence). This CDR3 is 17 amino acids long. J gave up 1 base and V 1 base, and 10 bases lay outside the gene matches. The CDR3 loop is CAWSGRAGTVSNQPQHF. CDR3 coding DNA: TGTGCCTGGAGTGGGAGAGCCGGGACAGTCAGCAATCAGCCCCAGCATTTT.

The chain uses TRBV10-3 and TRBJ2-3; 7 bases align to TRBD1. Per the germline V gene, CDR1 is ENHRY and CDR2 is SYGVKD. Trimming cost V 3 bases and J 1 base; bases outside gene matches: 4. This CDR3 is built from 15 residues. As DNA, the CDR3 is TGTGCCATCAGTGAAGGGACAGTAGGCACAGATACGCAGTATTTT. Protein sequence: CAISEGTVGTDTQYF.

V usage is TRBV6-2 or TRBV6-3 and J usage is TRBJ2-4, with 8 positions matching TRBD1. From germline, CDR1 is MNHEY and CDR2 SVGEGT. The CDR3 is 14 amino acids. V gave up 6 bases and J gave up 6 bases; unmatched junction bases: 7. The CDR3 sequence is CASSAQGARNIQYF. The CDR3 DNA reads as TGTGCCAGCAGCGCCCAGGGGGCGAGAAACATTCAGTACTTC.

The chain uses TRBV6-4 and TRBJ2-7; 10 bases map to TRBD2. This CDR3 contains 15 residues. V shed 8 bases, J shed 1 base, and the junction held 8 bases outside the gene matches. Germline V gene data show CDR1 as MRHNA and CDR2 as SNTAGT. CDR3 nucleotide sequence: TGTGCCAGCCGTCTCGAAGCGGGGGGGTCCTACGAGCAGTACTTC. Translating gives CASRLEAGGSYEQYF.

The V gene is TRBV2, the J gene TRBJ2-3; no clear D. The V and J ends lost 6 bases and 6 bases respectively, with 13 bases between them. CDR3 length: 13 amino acids. The germline CDR1 and CDR2 sequences are SNHLY and FYNNEI. The CDR3 loop reads CASSIEARDTQYF. In DNA form, the CDR3 reads TGTGCCAGCAGCATTGAAGCGAGGGATACGCAGTATTTT.

The rearrangement joins TRBV5-6 to TRBJ2-1; possibly TRBD1 for D (5 bases). This CDR3 spans 15 amino acids. The germline V gene has CDR1 SGHDT and CDR2 YYEEEE. V lost 2 bases, J lost 3 bases, and 12 bases lay in between. CDR3 residues: CASSFAAGHYNEQFF. CDR3 bases: TGTGCCAGCAGCTTCGCGGCAGGGCACTACAATGAGCAGTTCTTC.

This clone is labeled as medium-sized. J is TRBJ2-1 and V is TRBV4-3; 10 bases fit TRBD2. CDR1 is LGHNA, CDR2 YSLEER, per germline. The CDR3 is 16 amino acids. J gave up 3 bases and V 4 bases, and 6 bases lay outside the gene matches. CDR3 region: CASSPDSGGYYNEQFF. The CDR3 DNA reads TGCGCCAGCAGCCCAGATAGCGGGGGGTACTACAATGAGCAGTTCTTC.

This clone was detected only once. The chain links TRBV7-5 to TRBJ1-4; TRBD1, the table's D call, lacks a check against the DNA. TRBV7-5 is marked as a pseudogene. The CDR3 runs to 16 residues. For the CDR3, the DNA is TGTGCCAGAAGCTTAGGGAATACAGTAACTAATGAAAAACTGTTTTTT. Protein sequence: CARSLGNTVTNEKLFF.

This clone was recorded a few times. The rearrangement links TRBV3-1 (or the pseudogene TRBV3-2) to TRBJ2-7; TRBD1 matches 8 bases. This CDR3 is built from 14 residues. Germline trimming cut 5 bases from V and 5 bases from J; bases unmatched to any gene: 8. Germline V gene sequence: CDR1 LGHDT, CDR2 YNNKEL (reference sequence). The CDR3 nucleotides read TGTGCCAGCAGCGAATCAGGGGGCGTCAACGAGCAGTACTTC. It yields the protein CASSESGGVNEQYF.

The gene calls are TRBV5-1 and TRBJ1-1; D might be TRBD1 (6 bases). CDR1 and CDR2 (germline): SGHRS, YFSETQ. V dropped 3 bases and J dropped 0 bases, with 12 bases sitting between them. The CDR3 runs to 15 residues. The CDR3 DNA reads as TGCGCCAGCAGCTCTGGGACAAGCATGAACACTGAAGCTTTCTTT. This gives the protein CASSSGTSMNTEAFF.

This chain connects TRBV2 to TRBJ1-5, with D possibly being TRBD1 (5 bases). The CDR3 sequence is 16 residues long. The V and J ends lost 7 bases and 1 base respectively, with 17 bases between them. Germline CDR1 SNHLY, CDR2 FYNNEI. The CDR3 sequence is CASNGGLVGSNQPQHF. In nucleotides, the CDR3 is TGTGCCAGCAACGGGGGTTTGGTTGGGAGCAATCAGCCCCAGCATTTT.

A note on this clone: This sample also contains other DNA sequences that code for the same CDR3. V is TRBV5-1 and J is TRBJ2-6, with 7 bases matching TRBD1. Germline V CDR1 and CDR2: SGHRS, YFSETQ. The CDR3 covers 20 residues. The J segment lost 0 bases and the V segment lost 8 bases, leaving 20 bases of the junction unmatched. This chain's CDR3 is CASSRVKLPGQPSGANVLTF. DNA of the CDR3: TGCGCCAGTAGCAGGGTGAAATTACCGGGACAGCCCTCTGGGGCCAACGTCCTGACTTTC.